This T cell receptor (beta chain) came from a study of blood T cell repertoires in COVID-19 (TCRdb year 2020). Notes on the research overall: Collaborator samples came from the United States, Italy and Spain and covered acute and convalescent phases of COVID-19. The material from the prospective study consisted of cDNA or gDNA derived from T cells, B-cell-depleted T cells, or PBMCs. Subjects who had been exposed to COVID-19, were actively infected with it, or had recovered from it provided the deeply sampled blood TCRbeta repertoires that made up the dataset. The repertoires were made available in a free public database intended to serve as a resource for research on the immune response to SARS-CoV-2. Samples came from the ongoing ImmuneRACE study (first 160 participants) plus 1,254 subjects from 6 global collaborators. A de-identified subject ID, COVID-19 status, age in years and sex were almost always included in the sample metadata. Where available, HLA class I and class II types were taken from metadata supplied by the sample provider and were not determined by assay-based typing. Overall results and qualifications from the work: The amount of clinical and demographic metadata varied by source and participant and was provided uncurated.

In the case of this clone: The specificity of this receptor is unknown. No per-base quality is available; no much larger clone lies one base away.

Each collaborating institution followed its own protocols to collect whole blood in K2EDTA tubes. For TCRbeta analysis, collaborators shipped samples in one of three forms: frozen whole blood, isolated PBMCs, or DNA extracted from either of those sample types. From V the trimming removes 2 bases and from J it removes 2 bases, while the gene matches leave 3 bases of the junction unaccounted for. The CDR3 holds 14 amino acids from the cysteine to the phenylalanine. Just the 42-base CDR3 DNA is kept, in frame starting at base 1. CDR1 MNHEY and CDR2 SVGEGT are derived from the germline V gene. The immunoSEQ Assay, a bias-controlled multiplex PCR, was used to amplify TCRbeta CDR3 regions from genomic DNA. In the source study's methods: Nucleated cell counts per sample were estimated from amplification of reference gene primers within the assay. Sequence reads were collapsed and filtered to measure the absolute abundance of every unique TCRbeta CDR3 rearrangement. For each sample, productive Simpson clonality was calculated by taking the square root of Simpson's diversity index across productive rearrangements. TCRdb obtained this table from immuneACCESS and retained in-frame rearrangements with V and J assigned. These tables miss some clones; where compared with another copy, unresolved V genes account for less than half of the shortfall, and the remainder is unexplained. V, J and clone size reflect that table, while D and trimming were determined from the DNA. Present in this sample are 250,000 to 350,000 clones, 86% of which were seen just once. Under 2% of the sample goes to the ten largest clones.

The rearrangement combines TRBV6-2 or TRBV6-3 with TRBJ2-7; the central 7 bases match TRBD1. The origin of this receptor is a woman in her fifties or sixties with acute or convalescent COVID-19. The sequenced sample consisted of peripheral blood. The sequenced DNA is TGTGCCAGCAGTTACCGGGACAGAACCTACGAGCAGTACTTC. It translates as CASSYRDRTYEQYF.